Only a few counts were recorded for the clone carrying this T cell receptor (beta chain). Its antigen is unknown. The sample is drawn from a study of T-cell reconstitution after alpha-beta-depleted transplantation in children. The study's findings and limits: When one year had passed after transplant, most T-cell counts and diversity came from newly produced T cells.

Construction of the TCRbeta library involved unique molecular identifiers. MiXCR, run by TCRdb on the PCR reads, gives a single entry per CDR3 protein. The sample holds 180,000 or so distinct CDR3 sequences, 5% to 7.5% seen once. With 6 bases removed from V and 3 bases from J, the gap between germline ends came to 16 bases. Germline CDR1 LGHNA, CDR2 YSLEER. The CDR3 is 15 amino acids. V gene TRBV4-3 combines with J gene TRBJ2-3; D might be TRBD2 (7 bases). Sequencing used PBMCs, obtained before TCRalphabeta/CD19-depleted stem cell transplant. This receptor was identified in a girl under three years old with combined immunodeficiency, due to receive a stem cell transplant. CDR3 loop: CASRERGGRTDTQYF. The CDR3 coding sequence is TGCGCCAGCAGAGAGAGGGGGGGCAGGACAGATACGCAGTATTTT.